The next 18 T cell receptor beta chains were all read from a single sample in a study of cytomegalovirus exposure and HLA in healthy donors. Method: immunoSEQ multiplex PCR; TCRdb's copy keeps in-frame clones and lacks some. The sample gives 97,000 or so clones, around nine tenths of which show up once; under 4.5% is in the top ten. Material: PBMCs. The receptors were gathered from a woman in her twenties or thirties in good health and CMV-seronegative.

This chain uses TRBV7-2 with TRBJ2-7; D possibly corresponds to TRBD1 (7 bases). The CDR3 has 14 residues. V lost 5 bases, J lost 7 bases, and 18 bases lay in between. Germline V gene lookup returns CDR1 SGHTA and CDR2 FQGNSA. The CDR3 DNA reads as TGTGCCAGCAGCCCTCCCGGGAGACAGGGTGAGCAGTACTTC. It yields the protein CASSPPGRQGEQYF.

V usage is TRBV5-1 and J usage is TRBJ1-4; D is perhaps TRBD1 (5 bases). CDR1 and CDR2 from the germline V gene are SGHRS and YFSETQ. V was shortened by 3 bases and J by 0 bases, with 9 bases between the two germline ends. The CDR3 covers 15 residues. The CDR3 DNA reads TGCGCCAGCAGCTCCACAGGCGCAACTAATGAAAAACTGTTTTTT. Its protein product is CASSSTGATNEKLFF.

This chain uses TRBV29-1 with TRBJ2-5; no firm D call. CDR3 length: 14 residues. V lost 2 bases and J lost 3, with 13 bases in between. Per germline, CDR1 SQVTM and CDR2 ANQGSEA. Here the CDR3 DNA reads TGCAGCGTTGAAATGCCAAGCCTAGAAGAGACCCAGTACTTC. It specifies CSVEMPSLEETQYF. Full variable domain (outside the CDR3, taken from reference TRBV29-1 and TRBJ2-5): SAVISQKPSRDICQRGTSLTIQCQVDSQVTMMFWYRQQPGQSLTLIATANQGSEATYESGFVIDKFPISRPNLTFSTLTVSNMSPEDSSIYLCSVEMPSLEETQYFGPGTRLLVL.

This clone occurred a few times. V usage is TRBV7-3 and J usage is TRBJ1-5, with TRBD1 as a possible D gene (5 bases). This CDR3 is built from 13 residues. V was trimmed by 3 bases and J by 7 bases, leaving 10 bases between them. CDR1 is SGHTA, CDR2 FQGTGA, per germline. Here the CDR3 reads CASSFGGDQPQHF. DNA of the CDR3: TGTGCCAGCAGCTTCGGGGGAGACCAGCCCCAGCATTTT.

The chain recombines TRBV7-2 with TRBJ2-1; D is possibly TRBD2 (5 bases). There are 14 residues in the CDR3. The germline V gene has CDR1 SGHTA and CDR2 FQGNSA. V was pared by 5 bases and J by 4 bases, with 12 bases between. CDR3 sequence reads: CASSPRAGYNEQFF. CDR3 nucleotides: TGTGCCAGCAGCCCTCGGGCGGGTTACAATGAGCAGTTCTTC.

V gene TRBV5-5 combines with J gene TRBJ1-1; D perhaps matches TRBD1 (6 bases). The CDR3 totals 17 residues. Between the trimmed V and J ends, which lost 2 bases and 0 bases, there was a span of 17 bases. Germline V CDR1 and CDR2: SGHKS, YYEKEE (reference sequence). The CDR3 sequence: CASSLKGGSPLNTEAFF. For the CDR3, the DNA is TGTGCCAGCAGCTTAAAAGGGGGTTCACCCCTGAACACTGAAGCTTTCTTT.

The chain couples TRBV11-1 to TRBJ1-2; possibly TRBD1 for D (6 bases). This CDR3 spans 13 amino acids. Germline V lookup: CDR1 SGHAT, CDR2 FQDESV (reference sequence). The V end lost 5 bases, the J end lost 6 bases, and 13 bases lay between the germline ends. The chain's CDR3 is CASSQGPGDGYTF. The CDR3 DNA sequence: TGTGCCAGCAGCCAAGGACCAGGGGATGGCTACACCTTC.

The rearrangement links TRBV15 to TRBJ2-5; 9 nucleotides line up with TRBD2. The trim removed 1 base at V and 5 bases at J, leaving 8 bases unmatched. The CDR3 runs to 16 residues. CDR1 LNHNV and CDR2 YYDKDF come from the germline V gene (reference sequence). DNA for the CDR3: TGTGCCACCAGCAGAGTTAGCGGGAGTTTTGGGGAGACCCAGTACTTC. This encodes CATSRVSGSFGETQYF.

The J gene is TRBJ2-2, the V gene TRBV12-5; no firm D call. This CDR3 is built from 21 residues. Germline V gene sequence: CDR1 LGHNT, CDR2 FRNRAP. V dropped 0 bases and J dropped 1 base, with 24 bases sitting between them. The CDR3 DNA is TGTGCTAGTGGTTTGGTTACCTCAGGTCGATCTTTCTTCGGGAACACCGGGGAGCTGTTTTTT. This gives the protein CASGLVTSGRSFFGNTGELFF.

The rearrangement joins TRBV5-1 to TRBJ2-1, with 7 bases aligning to TRBD1. The CDR3 runs 15 residues. The V gene end was trimmed by 0 bases and the J gene end by 7 bases; junction bases not matched to a gene: 7. Germline V gene data show CDR1 as SGHRS and CDR2 as YFSETQ. This CDR3 reads CASSLVPGQTNEQFF. The CDR3 bases are TGCGCCAGCAGCTTGGTACCGGGACAGACGAATGAGCAGTTCTTC.

In its sample, this clone was seen once. The chain combines TRBV28 with TRBJ2-1; D is possibly TRBD1 (5 bases). V dropped 0 bases and J dropped 8 bases, with 20 bases sitting between them. Germline values: CDR1 MDHEN, CDR2 SYDVKM. The CDR3 sequence is 17 residues long. The CDR3 sequence: CASSLWPLSGRGDEQFF. In nucleotides, the CDR3 is TGTGCCAGCAGTTTATGGCCCCTAAGTGGTAGGGGTGATGAGCAGTTCTTC.

The V call is TRBV5-6, the J call TRBJ2-7; 9 positions agree with TRBD1. There are 14 residues in the CDR3. Germline values: CDR1 SGHDT, CDR2 YYEEEE. V was pared by 2 bases and J by 4 bases, with 4 bases of the junction left unmatched. In DNA, the CDR3 is TGTGCCAGCAGCTTCCAGGACAGGGGTTACGAGCAGTACTTC. It specifies CASSFQDRGYEQYF.

V and J are TRBV9 and TRBJ1-6; 10 nucleotides line up with TRBD1. CDR1 is SGDLS and CDR2 is YYNGEE in the germline V gene. The CDR3 length is 15 residues. J was trimmed by 6 bases and V by 4 bases; bases with no gene match: 4. The CDR3 loop reads CASSTGQGGNSPLHF. CDR3 sequence (DNA): TGTGCCAGCAGCACCGGACAGGGGGGTAATTCACCCCTCCACTTT.

V and J are TRBV10-3 and TRBJ1-2; the match to TRBD1 covers 8 bases. CDR1 ENHRY and CDR2 SYGVKD come from the germline V gene. Losses at the gene ends were 7 bases for V and 7 bases for J; bases not matched to a gene: 8. This CDR3 spans 13 amino acids. The CDR3 reads CAITQGAIGGYTF. The CDR3 DNA reads TGTGCCATCACTCAGGGGGCGATTGGTGGCTACACCTTC.

This sequence joins TRBV5-1 and TRBJ1-3, with 7 bases lining up with TRBD1. The length of the CDR3 is 16 residues. The V segment lost 4 bases and the J segment 4 bases; nucleotides outside the gene matches: 11. Germline values: CDR1 SGHRS, CDR2 YFSETQ. This chain's CDR3 is CASSLSGTDLGNTIYF. The CDR3, as DNA: TGCGCCAGCAGCCTCTCCGGGACAGATTTAGGAAACACCATATATTTT.

The J gene is TRBJ2-7, the V gene TRBV19; D perhaps matches TRBD2 (6 bases). The CDR3 length is 13 residues. The V and J ends lost 6 bases and 6 bases respectively, with 15 bases between them. In germline, CDR1 is LNHDA, CDR2 SQIVND (reference sequence). The CDR3 nucleotides read TGTGCCAGTAGGCCCTCAGTGGGGGGCGAGCAGTACTTC. This translates into CASRPSVGGEQYF.

At least ten counts were recorded for this clone. This CDR3 is CASNIPTGRGTNTIYF. The CDR3 region has the DNA TGTGCCAGTAACATACCTACCGGCAGGGGCACGAACACCATATATTTT. The chain joins TRBV19 to TRBJ1-3, with D maybe TRBD1 (6 bases). Per germline, CDR1 LNHDA and CDR2 SQIVND (reference sequence). CDR3 length equals 16 residues. V lost 7 bases and J 7 bases, leaving 23 bases between the germline ends.

The chain combines TRBV19 with TRBJ2-5; 10 bases align to TRBD1. With 6 bases clipped from V and 4 bases from J, the junction kept 8 bases outside the gene matches. The CDR3 consists of 15 residues. CDR1 and CDR2 (germline): LNHDA, SQIVND (reference sequence). Written as DNA, the CDR3 is TGTGCCAGTAGCGAGATGGGACAGGGGCCAGAGACCCAGTACTTC. It codes for CASSEMGQGPETQYF.